The 3 T cell receptor beta chains listed next were all sequenced from one sample in a study of spatial heterogeneity in lung cancer. TCRdb independently ran MiXCR on the 5' RACE reads; one entry per CDR3 protein. The table lists tens of thousands of distinct CDR3 sequences, 7.5% to 8% of them singletons. Time point: sample taken at primary tumor resection. Whole RNA from tumor, nontumor lung or frozen PBMC was sequenced unsorted. Here the sequenced sample was PBMCs, taken at surgery. The receptor source for this set is a male donor with early-stage non-small cell lung cancer.

This clonotype was seen more than once but under ten times. This chain links TRBV7-3 with TRBJ2-1; 10 bases map to TRBD2. V shed 2 bases, J shed 4 bases, and the junction held 8 bases outside the gene matches. The CDR3 consists of 17 residues. Germline CDR1 reads SGHTA; CDR2 reads FQGTGA. CDR3 residues: CASSLSASGGEYNEQFF. The CDR3 DNA reads TGTGCCAGCAGCTTATCGGCTAGCGGGGGAGAATACAATGAGCAGTTCTTC. Full variable domain (outside the CDR3, taken from reference TRBV7-3 and TRBJ2-1): GAGVSQTPSNKVTEKGKYVELRCDPISGHTALYWYRQSLGQGPEFLIYFQGTGAADDSGLPNDRFFAVRPEGSVSTLKIQRTERGDSAVYLCASSLSASGGEYNEQFFGPGTRLTVL.

The table lists this clonotype with many counts. J is TRBJ1-2 and V is TRBV9; the D is unclear. This CDR3 has 14 residues. Trimming cost V 9 bases and J 5 bases, with 20 bases left between them. Germline V gene sequence: CDR1 SGDLS, CDR2 YYNGEE. The chain's CDR3 is CATQEVLGWYGYTF. CDR3 nucleotides: TGTGCCACCCAAGAGGTCCTGGGGTGGTATGGCTACACCTTC.

This clonotype was picked up many times. This chain connects TRBV6-1 to TRBJ1-1, with D hard to call. The germline gives CDR1 MNHNS, CDR2 SASEGT. CDR3 length equals 15 residues. V was shortened by 1 base and J by 1 base, with 10 bases between the two germline ends. The CDR3 DNA reads TGTGCCAGCAGTGAAGGGGTGAATGCGAACACTGAAGCTTTCTTT. Protein: CASSEGVNANTEAFF.